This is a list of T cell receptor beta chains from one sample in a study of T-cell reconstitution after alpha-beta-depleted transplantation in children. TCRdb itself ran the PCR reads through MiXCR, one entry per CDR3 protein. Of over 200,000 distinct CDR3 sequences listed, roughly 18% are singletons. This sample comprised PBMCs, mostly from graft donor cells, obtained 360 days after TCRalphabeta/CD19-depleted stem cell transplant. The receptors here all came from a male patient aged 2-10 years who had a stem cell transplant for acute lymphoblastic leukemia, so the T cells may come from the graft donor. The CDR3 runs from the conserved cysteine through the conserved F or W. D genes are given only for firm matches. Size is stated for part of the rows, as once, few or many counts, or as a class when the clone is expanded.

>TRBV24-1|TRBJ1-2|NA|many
TGTGCCACCCAGGACAGTAACTATGGCTACACCTTC
CATQDSNYGYTF
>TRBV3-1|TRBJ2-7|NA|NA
TGTGCCAGCAGCCAAGGTCACCGCCCTCTCGGGAAGTACTTC
CASSQGHRPLGKYF
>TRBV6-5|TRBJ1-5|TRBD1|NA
TGTGCCAGCAGTTTCCAGGGGACAGGGCATCAGCCCCAGCATTTT
CASSFQGTGHQPQHF
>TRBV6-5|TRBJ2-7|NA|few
TGTGCCAGCAGTTACAAAGCGACAGGGCGGGAACACGAGCAGTACTTC
CASSYKATGREHEQYF
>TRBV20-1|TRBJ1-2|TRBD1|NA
TGCAGTGCTACCACAGGGGGCGGTAACTATGGCTACACCTTC
CSATTGGGNYGYTF
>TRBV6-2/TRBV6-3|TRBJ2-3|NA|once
TGTGCCAGCAGTTACGACGGCATCACCGTGGGGGATCCTTATACGCAGTATTTT
CASSYDGITVGDPYTQYF
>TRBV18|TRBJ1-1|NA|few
TGTGCCAGCTCACCCCGGTCTCTAAGGGGGAACACTGAAGCTTTCTTT
CASSPRSLRGNTEAFF
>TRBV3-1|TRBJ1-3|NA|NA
TGTGCCAGCAGCCAAGATGGGACATCCCTTAAAGGAAACACCATATATTTT
CASSQDGTSLKGNTIYF
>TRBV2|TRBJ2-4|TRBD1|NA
TGTGCCAGCAGCGGACAGGGTTTCCAAAACATTCAGTACTTC
CASSGQGFQNIQYF
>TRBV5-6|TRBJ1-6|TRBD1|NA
TGTGCCAGCAGCTTGTGGGACAGGGGAAGCTCCTATAATTCACCCCTCCACTTT
CASSLWDRGSSYNSPLHF
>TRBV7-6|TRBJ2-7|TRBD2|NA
TGTGCCAGCAGCTTTTCGGTAGCGGGAGACGAGCAGTACTTC
CASSFSVAGDEQYF
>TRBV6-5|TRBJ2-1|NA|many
TGTGCCAGCAGTTACTTGGCGGCTAGCGTCGAAGATGAGCAGTTCTTC
CASSYLAASVEDEQFF
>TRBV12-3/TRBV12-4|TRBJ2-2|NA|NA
TGTGCCAGCAGTTTCCTCCAGGGTGAGACCGGGGAGCTGTTTTTT
CASSFLQGETGELFF
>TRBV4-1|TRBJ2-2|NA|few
TGCGCCAGCAGAAATCTGCAGGGAAGGCCCGGGGAGCTGTTTTTT
CASRNLQGRPGELFF
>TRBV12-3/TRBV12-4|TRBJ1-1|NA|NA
TGTGCCAGCGCTCGCCAGGGCGGGAACACTGAAGCTTTCTTT
CASARQGGNTEAFF
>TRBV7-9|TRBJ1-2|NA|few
TGTGCCAGCAGACCAGCTACAGCATATGGCTACACCTTC
CASRPATAYGYTF
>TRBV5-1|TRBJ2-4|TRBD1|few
TGCGCCAGCAGCTTCCGGACAGGAGGAGCCAAAAACATTCAGTACTTC
CASSFRTGGAKNIQYF
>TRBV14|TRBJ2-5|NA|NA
TGTGCCAGCAGCCAAGGGTATCAAGAGACCCAGTACTTC
CASSQGYQETQYF
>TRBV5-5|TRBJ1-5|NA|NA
TGTGCCAGCAGCAAGGATCAGGGGTTGTGGCAGCCCCAGCATTTT
CASSKDQGLWQPQHF
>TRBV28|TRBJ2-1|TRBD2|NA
TGTGCCAGCAGTTTCCTCCTAGCGGGGCGGCACAATGAGCAGTTCTTC
CASSFLLAGRHNEQFF
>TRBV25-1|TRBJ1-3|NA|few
TGTGCCTCTCTGGGTCTCTCTGGAAACACCATATATTTT
CASLGLSGNTIYF
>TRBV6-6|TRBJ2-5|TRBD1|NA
TGTGCCAGCACCTCAGGGGGAGAGACCCAGTACTTC
CASTSGGETQYF
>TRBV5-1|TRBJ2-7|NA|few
TGCGCCAGCAGCTTGGAAGGGAGCGGATTCTCCTACGAGCAGTACTTC
CASSLEGSGFSYEQYF
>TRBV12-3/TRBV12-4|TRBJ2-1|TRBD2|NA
TGTGCCACCCAGGTAGCGGGGGGGCTTAGCTCCTACAATGAGCAGTTCTTC
CATQVAGGLSSYNEQFF
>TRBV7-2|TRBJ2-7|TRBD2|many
TGTGCCAGCAGCTTAGCTGGCGGGAGGGCGTCTGAGCAGTACTTC
CASSLAGGRASEQYF
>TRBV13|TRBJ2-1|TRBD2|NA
TGTGCCAGCAGCTTAGGCAGCCTAGCGGGGGGTTACAATGAGCAGTTCTTC
CASSLGSLAGGYNEQFF
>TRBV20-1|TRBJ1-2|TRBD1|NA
TGCAGTGCTACGGGGGACAGGATAACTAACTATGGCTACACCTTC
CSATGDRITNYGYTF
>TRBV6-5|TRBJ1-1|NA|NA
TGTGCCAGCAGTTACTCGATGGGGGACGGGACTGAAGCTTTCTTT
CASSYSMGDGTEAFF
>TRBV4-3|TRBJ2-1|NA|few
TGCGCCAGCAGCCAGAACGGGGAGGACAATGAGCAGTTCTTC
CASSQNGEDNEQFF
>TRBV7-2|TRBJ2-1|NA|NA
TGTGCCGGTGGAACAGGGCGGGACAATGAGCAGTTCTTC
CAGGTGRDNEQFF
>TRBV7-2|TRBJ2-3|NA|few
TGTGCCAGCAGCCTACTAGCCGGGGGGCCCAATACGCAGTATTTT
CASSLLAGGPNTQYF
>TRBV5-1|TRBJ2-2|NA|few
TGCGCCAGCAGCTTGGGTGCGGGGATGAACACCGGGGAGCTGTTTTTT
CASSLGAGMNTGELFF
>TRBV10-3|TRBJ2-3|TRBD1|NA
TGTGCCATCAGTGGGGACAGGGAAGCAGATACGCAGTATTTT
CAISGDREADTQYF
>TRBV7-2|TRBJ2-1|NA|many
TGTGCCAGCAGCTTAAGCGTCCATGAGCAGTTCTTC
CASSLSVHEQFF
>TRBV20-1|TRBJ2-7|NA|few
TGCAGTGCTAGGGCCCCTAGCAGTCCCCCCTGGGAGCAGTACTTC
CSARAPSSPPWEQYF
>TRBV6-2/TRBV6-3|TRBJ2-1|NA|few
TGTGCCAGCATAGGTATTGGCGTTTACAATGAGCAGTTCTTC
CASIGIGVYNEQFF
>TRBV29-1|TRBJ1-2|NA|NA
TGCAGCGTTGACTCGTACAGGGCCGGGGGCTACACCTTC
CSVDSYRAGGYTF
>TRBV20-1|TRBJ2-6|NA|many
TGCAGTGCGCCCACCAGATCTGGGGCCAACGTCCTGACTTTC
CSAPTRSGANVLTF
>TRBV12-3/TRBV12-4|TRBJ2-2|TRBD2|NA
TGTACCAGCAGTTTAGGGACTAGCGGGGGGGCGAACACCGGGGAGCTGTTTTTT
CTSSLGTSGGANTGELFF
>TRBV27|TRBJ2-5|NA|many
TGTGCCAGCAGTTTGCTGGGCGGACAGACACAGAGGTACCAAGAGACCCAGTACTTC
CASSLLGGQTQRYQETQYF
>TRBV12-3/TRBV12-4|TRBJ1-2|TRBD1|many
TGTGCCAGCAGTTACCGACAGGGTCCCCTCTATGGCTACACCTTC
CASSYRQGPLYGYTF
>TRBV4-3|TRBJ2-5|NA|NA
TGCGCCAGCAGCCCTATACTAGGGGACCAAGAGACCCAGTACTTC
CASSPILGDQETQYF
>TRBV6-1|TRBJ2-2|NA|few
TGTGCCAGCTGGACAGACCCGAACACCGGGGAGCTGTTTTTT
CASWTDPNTGELFF
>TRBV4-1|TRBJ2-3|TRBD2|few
TGCGCCAGCAGCCCCGGACTAGCGGGGGTTTCGGCGCCAGATACGCAGTATTTT
CASSPGLAGVSAPDTQYF
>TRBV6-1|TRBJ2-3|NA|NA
TGTGCCAGCAGTGTATGGGCCAGCACAGATACGCAGTATTTT
CASSVWASTDTQYF
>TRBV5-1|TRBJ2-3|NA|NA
TGCGCCAGCAGCTTGGACAAGGCGGATACGCAGTATTTT
CASSLDKADTQYF
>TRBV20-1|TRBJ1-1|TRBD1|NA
TGCAGTGCTCGCCCACTGAAGGGACAGGGCCGGAACACTGAAGCTTTCTTT
CSARPLKGQGRNTEAFF
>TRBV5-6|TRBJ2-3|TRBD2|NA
TGTGCCAGCAGCTTACTAGCGGGGGGGCGTCCTAGCACAGATACGCAGTATTTT
CASSLLAGGRPSTDTQYF
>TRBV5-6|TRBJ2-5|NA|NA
TGTGCCAGCAGGCCACCAAGGGTCGGGGAAGAGACCCAGTACTTC
CASRPPRVGEETQYF
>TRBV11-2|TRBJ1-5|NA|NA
TGTGCCAGCAGCCTCAATGGGGTACAGGGCCAGCCCCAGCATTTT
CASSLNGVQGQPQHF
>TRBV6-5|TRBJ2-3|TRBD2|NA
TGTGCCAGCAGTTACCCTAGCGGGGGAACAGATACGCAGTATTTT
CASSYPSGGTDTQYF
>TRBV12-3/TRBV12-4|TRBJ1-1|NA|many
TGTGCCAGCAGAAGGACAGAGAACACTGAAGCTTTCTTT
CASRRTENTEAFF
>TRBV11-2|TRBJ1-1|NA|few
TGTGCCAGCAGCTCCCCCAGGGGGAACACTGAAGCTTTCTTT
CASSSPRGNTEAFF